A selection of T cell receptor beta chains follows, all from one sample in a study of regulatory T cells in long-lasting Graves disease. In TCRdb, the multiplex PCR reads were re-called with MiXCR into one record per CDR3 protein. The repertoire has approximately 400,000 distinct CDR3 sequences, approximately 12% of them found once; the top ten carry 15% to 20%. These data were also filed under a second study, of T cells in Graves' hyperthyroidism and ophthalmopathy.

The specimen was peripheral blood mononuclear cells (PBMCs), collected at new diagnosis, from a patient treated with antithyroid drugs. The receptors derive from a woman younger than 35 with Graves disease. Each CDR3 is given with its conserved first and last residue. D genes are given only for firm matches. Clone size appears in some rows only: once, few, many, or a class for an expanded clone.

TGTGCCTGGAGCCGCGGACAGGGCCCAGATACGCAGTATTTT	CAWSRGQGPDTQYF	14	TRBV30	TRBJ2-3	many	TRBD1
TGTGCCAGCATAGGACAGACCTACGAGCAGTACTTC	CASIGQTYEQYF	12	TRBV6-1	TRBJ2-7	NA	NA
TGTGCCAGCAGTTTACCCTTAGGGACAGGGAAGGTGGATGGCTACACCTTC	CASSLPLGTGKVDGYTF	17	TRBV28	TRBJ1-2	NA	TRBD1
TGTGCCAGCAGTCCGAGATCCCGTCAGCCCCAGCATTTT	CASSPRSRQPQHF	13	TRBV27	TRBJ1-5	many	NA
TGTGCCAGCAGTGTTTGGCAGAGCAATCAGCCCCAGCATTTT	CASSVWQSNQPQHF	14	TRBV6-1	TRBJ1-5	few	NA
TGTGCCAGCAGTTTCCGGGACAGGGGCATGGGTGAGCAGTTCTTC	CASSFRDRGMGEQFF	15	TRBV6-2/TRBV6-3	TRBJ2-1	few	TRBD1
TGTGCCAGCAGTCCCGAACGTCGAAGGAGTGGCTACACCTTC	CASSPERRRSGYTF	14	TRBV7-9	TRBJ1-2	few	NA
TGTGCCAGCAGCTTAGTTGGCGGGGCCTACAATGAGCAGTTCTTC	CASSLVGGAYNEQFF	15	TRBV7-9	TRBJ2-1	many	NA
TGTGCCAGCAGCTATAGCTTAATTCGACAGGGTAGAAACATTCAGTACTTC	CASSYSLIRQGRNIQYF	17	TRBV11-2	TRBJ2-4	many	TRBD1
TGTGCCAGCAGCCGCTGGGATACTAGCGGGAGCGATGAGCAGTTCTTC	CASSRWDTSGSDEQFF	16	TRBV7-8	TRBJ2-1	few	TRBD2
TGTGCCATCTGGGCGGGACAGCGCTATGGAGACACTGAAGCTTTCTTT	CAIWAGQRYGDTEAFF	16	TRBV6-2/TRBV6-3	TRBJ1-1	few	TRBD1
TGTGCCAGCAGTACCCCATTAAGACTAGCGGGGGACCAAGAGACCCAGTACTTC	CASSTPLRLAGDQETQYF	18	TRBV2	TRBJ2-5	many	TRBD2
TGTGCCAGCTGGGCGGGGGATCAAGAGACCCAGTACTTC	CASWAGDQETQYF	13	TRBV27	TRBJ2-5	few	TRBD2
TGCAGTGCTAGAGGTAACAGGTACAATCAGCCCCAGCATTTT	CSARGNRYNQPQHF	14	TRBV20-1	TRBJ1-5	few	NA
TGTGCCAGTAGCCTGAACGGGCTACGGGGCTACACCTTC	CASSLNGLRGYTF	13	TRBV19	TRBJ1-2	few	NA
TGTGCCAGCAGTGACAGGCTAAACTATGGCTACACCTTC	CASSDRLNYGYTF	13	TRBV6-2/TRBV6-3	TRBJ1-2	many	NA
TGCAGTGCTAGAGGTCCCGGGAACTATGGCTACACCTTC	CSARGPGNYGYTF	13	TRBV20-1	TRBJ1-2	few	NA
TGTGCCACCAGCAGAGACAGAGATGGTCGCGATGGCTACACCTTC	CATSRDRDGRDGYTF	15	TRBV15	TRBJ1-2	many	NA
TGCAGCGTTTCCTCGGGACAGGGTTACACCGGGGAGCTGTTTTTT	CSVSSGQGYTGELFF	15	TRBV29-1	TRBJ2-2	many	TRBD1
TGTGCCAGCAGTTACTACGAAACTAGCGGGGGCCCTAACACCGGGGAGCTGTTTTTT	CASSYYETSGGPNTGELFF	19	TRBV6-5	TRBJ2-2	many	TRBD2